Listed here are 32 T cell receptor beta chains from one sample, sequenced in a study of post-analysis software for immune sequencing data. Overall study results and limits: Patients showed TRBV5-6, TRBV5-1 and TRBV20-1 among a handful of TRBV segments more frequent than in controls.

The authors incorporated unique molecular identifiers into the TCR beta cDNA libraries. One entry per CDR3 protein results from TCRdb running MiXCR on the PCR reads. The repertoire includes 700,000 to 900,000 distinct CDR3 sequences, around 42% of them detected once, and over 4.5% sits in the top ten. The antigens these receptors bind are not known. Source material: blood. The receptors were sampled from a girl under 18 with multiple sclerosis.

CDR3: CASSPVEAGAGNEQFF. The CDR3 DNA is TGTGCCAGCAGTCCCGTGGAGGCGGGAGCGGGTAATGAGCAGTTCTTC. The chain has TRBV7-9 and TRBJ2-1; 7 bases match TRBD2. CDR1 SEHNR and CDR2 FQNEAQ come from the germline V gene (reference sequence). The ends lost 6 bases at V and 7 bases at J; junction bases unmatched: 15. The CDR3 loop spans 16 amino acids.

This clonotype showed up just a few times. The chain recombines TRBV9 with TRBJ2-1; 7 bases match TRBD2. This CDR3 spans 16 amino acids. Germline assignment: CDR1 SGDLS and CDR2 YYNGEE. Losses at the gene ends were 4 bases for V and 7 bases for J; bases not matched to a gene: 14. For the CDR3, the DNA is TGTGCCAGCAGCCCCAGTGGCGGCGGGAGTAGAAATGAGCAGTTCTTC. Translation gives CASSPSGGGSRNEQFF.

This clonotype was picked up a small number of times. V gene TRBV9 combines with J gene TRBJ2-7; TRBD1 is a possible D gene (5 bases). The V end lost 2 bases, the J end lost 5 bases, and 11 bases lay between the germline ends. The CDR3 runs 13 residues. CDR1 and CDR2 (germline): SGDLS, YYNGEE. CDR3 in DNA: TGTGCCAGCAGCGTGGAGCCCAGGGACGAGCAGTACTTC. It encodes CASSVEPRDEQYF.

CDR3 nucleotide sequence: TGTGCCAGCCTTTGGGGGGCAGGTTACGAGCAGTACTTC. It translates to CASLWGAGYEQYF. The J gene is TRBJ2-7, the V gene TRBV28; D is perhaps TRBD1 or TRBD2 (6 bases each). CDR1 and CDR2 (germline): MDHEN, SYDVKM. The CDR3 has 13 amino acids. Trimming took off 8 bases at V and 4 bases at J, with 15 bases between the two ends.

The V call is TRBV28, the J call TRBJ2-1, with TRBD2 as a possible D gene (5 bases). V was clipped by 3 bases and J by 10 bases, with 10 bases between them. Germline CDR1 is MDHEN and CDR2 is SYDVKM. The CDR3 extends over 12 amino acids. The CDR3 nucleotides are TGTGCCAGCAGTTTCCGGGCTAGCGAGCAGTTCTTC. It translates to CASSFRASEQFF.

V usage is TRBV11-1 and J usage is TRBJ2-7; TRBD1 is a possible D gene (6 bases). Trimming left V 5 bases short and J 0 bases short, with 14 bases between. Germline V gene lookup returns CDR1 SGHAT and CDR2 FQDESV (reference sequence). The length of the CDR3 is 15 residues. CDR3 residues: CASSRGPGHSYEQYF. For the CDR3, the DNA is TGTGCCAGCAGCCGCGGGCCGGGACACTCCTACGAGCAGTACTTC.

The J gene is TRBJ2-5, the V gene TRBV29-1, with 11 bases that match TRBD2. The CDR3 consists of 14 residues. CDR1 is SQVTM and CDR2 is ANQGSEA in the germline V gene. J gave up 11 bases and V 6 bases, and 14 bases lay outside the gene matches. CDR3 amino acids: CSVVGLAGLNEQYF. The CDR3 nucleotides are TGCAGCGTGGTTGGACTAGCGGGTCTCAATGAGCAGTACTTC.

The chain couples TRBV5-1 to TRBJ2-3; 10 bases map to TRBD1. The J segment lost 9 bases and the V segment lost 3 bases, leaving 1 base of the junction unmatched. CDR1 and CDR2 (germline): SGHRS, YFSETQ. CDR3 length: 12 residues. CDR3: CASSSTGGTQYF. CDR3 coding DNA: TGCGCCAGCAGCTCGACAGGGGGCACGCAGTATTTT. The complete variable domain, with remaining parts taken from reference TRBV5-1 and TRBJ2-3, reads KAGVTQTPRYLIKTRGQQVTLSCSPISGHRSVSWYQQTPGQGLQFLFEYFSETQRNKGNFPGRFSGRQFSNSRSEMNVSTLELGDSALYLCASSSTGGTQYFGPGTRLTVL.

The chain recombines TRBV20-1 with TRBJ2-3; a possible D gene is TRBD2 (5 bases). The CDR3 runs to 14 residues. V was shortened by 2 bases and J by 1 base, with 10 bases between the two germline ends. CDR1 is DFQATT and CDR2 is SNEGSKA in the germline V gene (reference sequence). The CDR3 region is CSARLDSGTDTQYF. CDR3 coding DNA: TGCAGTGCTAGACTGGACTCAGGCACAGATACGCAGTATTTT.

The rearrangement joins TRBV6-5 to TRBJ2-6; D not resolved. This CDR3 region has 15 residues. Trimming removed 6 bases at V and 2 bases at J, with 11 bases between. From germline, CDR1 is MNHEY and CDR2 SVGAGI. CDR3 in DNA: TGTGCCAGCAGACCCGACTTTACTGGGGCCAACGTCCTGACTTTC. Translated, it gives CASRPDFTGANVLTF.

A few counts support this clonotype. The chain employs TRBV5-1 and TRBJ1-2; D unclear. This CDR3 contains 13 residues. Trimming removed 4 bases at V and 7 bases at J, with 14 bases between. The V gene's germline CDR1 is SGHRS and CDR2 YFSETQ. The CDR3 loop is CASSPDPGVGYTF. CDR3 bases: TGCGCCAGCAGCCCCGACCCGGGCGTTGGCTACACCTTC.

In regard to this clonotype: One end of the junction is discordant with germline, which a read error may explain. This rearrangement joins TRBV3-1 to TRBJ2-5, with 8 bases matching TRBD2. This CDR3 comprises 16 residues. CDR1 is LGHDT and CDR2 is YNNKEL in the germline V gene (reference sequence). CDR3 coding DNA: TGTGTCAGCAGCTTCTTTAGAGCGGGAGAGGAAGAGACCCAGTACTTC. This codes for CVSSFFRAGEEETQYF.

This chain joins TRBV5-6 and TRBJ1-2; a weak D match, TRBD1 (5 bases). The CDR3 totals 13 residues. Germline-derived CDR1 and CDR2 are SGHDT and YYEEEE. V was cut by 4 bases and J by 0 bases, with 7 bases left in between. The CDR3 protein is CASSMTANYGYTF. CDR3 DNA sequence: TGTGCCAGCAGCATGACAGCTAACTATGGCTACACCTTC.

CDR3 in amino acids: CSAIVGDVNNSPLHF. The CDR3 DNA reads as TGCAGTGCCATCGTGGGGGACGTAAATAATTCACCCCTCCACTTT. The chain carries TRBV20-1 and TRBJ1-6; D possibly corresponds to TRBD1 (5 bases). The germline CDR1 and CDR2 sequences are DFQATT and SNEGSKA (reference sequence). The length of the CDR3 is 15 residues. V lost 6 bases and J lost 5, with 17 bases in between.

This clonotype was detected only a few times. The chain has TRBV20-1 and TRBJ2-5, with D possibly TRBD2 on 5 matching bases. The CDR3 length is 12 residues. Trimming shortened V by 6 bases and J by 2 bases, and 10 bases separated the two germline ends. CDR1 DFQATT and CDR2 SNEGSKA come from the germline V gene (reference sequence). The CDR3 bases are TGCAGTGCCCGGACTTCACAAGAGACCCAGTACTTC. This encodes CSARTSQETQYF.

With respect to this clonotype: The conserved phenylalanine or tryptophan is not found at the CDR3 terminus, so this likely reflects a read error. This rearrangement joins TRBV20-1 to TRBJ2-5; D possibly corresponds to TRBD1 (6 bases). V was shortened by 6 bases and J by 7 bases, with 27 bases between the two germline ends. The CDR3 totals 16 residues. Germline V gene data show CDR1 as DFQATT and CDR2 as SNEGSKA (reference sequence). Here the CDR3 reads CSAVRSQDRRDLTQYI. The CDR3 DNA follows: TGCAGTGCAGTACGAAGCCAGGACAGAAGAGATTTGACCCAGTACATC.

The V gene is TRBV9, the J gene TRBJ2-7, with 7 positions matching TRBD2. V dropped 4 bases and J dropped 10; count of bases not matched to a gene: 14. Germline CDR1 is SGDLS and CDR2 is YYNGEE. The CDR3 runs 14 residues. CDR3 coding DNA: TGTGCCAGCAGCACCCGGGACTACCCAAGCGTTCAGTACTTC. Amino acids: CASSTRDYPSVQYF.

The chain uses TRBV20-1 and TRBJ2-4; TRBD1 agrees at 7 bases. This CDR3 comprises 15 residues. V lost 2 bases, J lost 5 bases, and 9 bases stayed unmatched. CDR1 and CDR2 (germline): DFQATT, SNEGSKA (reference sequence). The CDR3 coding sequence is TGCAGTGCTAGACGGTCCGGGACAGTGGAAAACATTCAGTACTTC. Translating it yields CSARRSGTVENIQYF.

V is TRBV20-1 and J is TRBJ2-1; 10 bases line up with TRBD2. From germline, CDR1 is DFQATT and CDR2 SNEGSKA (reference sequence). The CDR3 runs to 15 residues. The CDR3 reads CSPTSGPSSYNEQFF. The CDR3 region has the DNA TGCAGCCCGACTAGCGGGCCAAGCTCCTACAATGAGCAGTTCTTC.

This chain connects TRBV24-1 to TRBJ2-1, with 7 positions matching TRBD2. The junction had 18 bases not matched to a gene; V was cut back by 2 bases and J by 9 bases. CDR3 length: 18 residues. Germline loops: CDR1 KGHDR, CDR2 SFDVKD. The CDR3 bases are TGTGCCACCAGTGATTATTGGGGGGGACTATCGGCTCGTGGTGAGCAGTTCTTC. Translation: CATSDYWGGLSARGEQFF.

The chain has TRBV6-5 and TRBJ1-2; perhaps TRBD1 as D (5 bases). The CDR3 is made up of 16 amino acids. The germline V gene has CDR1 MNHEY and CDR2 SVGAGI. Trimming removed 0 bases from V and 6 bases from J, with 17 bases in between. CDR3 loop: CASSYSAAVRANGYTF. CDR3 sequence (DNA): TGTGCCAGCAGTTACTCGGCCGCGGTCAGGGCTAATGGCTACACCTTC.

The chain joins TRBV6-1 to TRBJ1-5; possibly TRBD1 for D (6 bases). There are 15 residues in the CDR3. From germline, CDR1 is MNHNS and CDR2 SASEGT. Trimming shortened V by 4 bases and J by 7 bases, and 17 bases separated the two germline ends. The chain's CDR3 is CASSALGRGVQPQHF. The CDR3 DNA sequence: TGTGCCAGCAGTGCGCTTGGCAGGGGAGTGCAGCCCCAGCATTTT.

A few counts support this clonotype. For the CDR3, the DNA is TGTGCCAGCAGTTTTCCTAGCGGGACCTATGCTAGCACAGATACGCAGTATTTT. Amino acids: CASSFPSGTYASTDTQYF. The V gene is TRBV12-3 or TRBV12-4, the J gene TRBJ2-3, with TRBD2 identical over 9 bases. The CDR3 length is 18 residues. With V trimmed by 3 bases and J by 0 bases, 10 bases remained unmatched.

The chain is built from TRBV5-1 and TRBJ2-7; D is unclear. This CDR3 is 16 amino acids long. Trimming removed 1 base at V and 5 bases at J, with 19 bases between. Germline values: CDR1 SGHRS, CDR2 YFSETQ. For the CDR3, the DNA is TGCGCCAGCAGCTTGTACCCTACGACCCCGGCTGACGAGCAGTACTTC. Translated: CASSLYPTTPADEQYF.

The chain links TRBV4-3 to TRBJ2-6; a weak D match, TRBD1 (6 bases). The length of the CDR3 is 20 residues. CDR1 LGHNA and CDR2 YSLEER come from the germline V gene. V lost 3 bases and J lost 1, with 22 bases in between. Here the CDR3 reads CASSQIPWQGSFSGANVLTF. CDR3 in DNA: TGCGCCAGCAGCCAGATCCCCTGGCAGGGGAGTTTTTCTGGGGCCAACGTCCTGACTTTC.

This clonotype has just a few counts. This rearrangement joins TRBV9 to TRBJ2-7, with 7 bases matching TRBD2. Germline V CDR1 and CDR2: SGDLS, YYNGEE. J lost 2 bases, V lost 4 bases, and 9 bases had no gene match. The CDR3 length is 15 residues. The CDR3 protein is CASSPRGVPTYEQYF. The CDR3, as DNA: TGTGCCAGCAGCCCCCGGGGGGTCCCGACCTACGAGCAGTACTTC. Together with reference TRBV9 and TRBJ2-7, the CDR3 gives the full variable domain: DSGVTQTPKHLITATGQRVTLRCSPRSGDLSVYWYQQSLDQGLQFLIQYYNGEERAKGNILERFSAQQFPDLHSELNLSSLELGDSALYFCASSPRGVPTYEQYFGPGTRLTVT.

This rearrangement joins TRBV28 to TRBJ1-1; 9 nucleotides align to TRBD1. This CDR3 contains 13 residues. Germline lookup yields CDR1 MDHEN and CDR2 SYDVKM. With V trimmed by 3 bases and J by 8 bases, 4 bases remained unmatched. The CDR3, as DNA: TGTGCCAGCAGTTTCCACAGGGGGCCCGAAGCTTTCTTT. It encodes CASSFHRGPEAFF.

In this sample, this clonotype turned up a few times. The chain links TRBV9 to TRBJ1-1; D not resolved. The CDR3 has 17 residues. The germline V gene encodes CDR1 SGDLS and CDR2 YYNGEE. Trimming removed 0 bases from V and 0 bases from J, with 15 bases in between. This chain's CDR3 is CASSVDPSFGMNTEAFF. CDR3 DNA sequence: TGTGCCAGCAGCGTAGACCCTTCTTTTGGGATGAACACTGAAGCTTTCTTT.

The chain joins TRBV5-1 to TRBJ1-4; weak D call: TRBD1 (6 bases). Germline V gene lookup returns CDR1 SGHRS and CDR2 YFSETQ. Deletions cut 4 bases from V and 8 bases from J, with 15 bases between. The CDR3 loop spans 14 amino acids. As DNA, the CDR3 is TGCGCCAGCAGCCTAAACAGGGATACGGAAAAACTGTTTTTT. Amino acid sequence: CASSLNRDTEKLFF.

The sample holds a few counts of this clonotype. V usage is TRBV29-1 and J usage is TRBJ1-5, with TRBD1 as a possible D gene (6 bases). Germline-derived CDR1 and CDR2 are SQVTM and ANQGSEA. This CDR3 has 13 residues. Deletions cut 4 bases from V and 1 base from J, with 8 bases between. The CDR3 bases are TGCAGCGTTGTTGACAGGAGCAATCAGCCCCAGCATTTT. Protein sequence: CSVVDRSNQPQHF.

This clonotype was counted only a few times. This sequence joins TRBV7-6 and TRBJ1-2; D unclear. V lost 5 bases, J lost 6 bases, and 13 bases lay in between. Germline V CDR1 and CDR2: SGHVS, FNYEAQ. CDR3 size: 13 residues. The CDR3 DNA follows: TGTGCCAGCAGCCCCGGGGATTGGGATGGCTACACCTTC. It translates to CASSPGDWDGYTF.

V is TRBV7-9 and J is TRBJ2-3; D is undetermined. CDR3 length: 14 amino acids. Germline V gives CDR1 SEHNR, CDR2 FQNEAQ (reference sequence). Between the trimmed V and J ends, which lost 5 bases and 0 bases, there was a span of 9 bases. The DNA for the CDR3 is TGTGCCAGCAGCCCCGACAAGAGCACAGATACGCAGTATTTT. Its protein product is CASSPDKSTDTQYF. The full variable domain, in which reference TRBV7-9 and TRBJ2-3 provide the parts outside the CDR3, is DTGVSQNPRHKITKRGQNVTFRCDPISEHNRLYWYRQTLGQGPEFLTYFQNEAQLEKSRLLSDRFSAERPKGSFSTLEIQRTEQGDSAMYLCASSPDKSTDTQYFGPGTRLTVL.